This T cell receptor beta chain was identified in a study of blood T cell repertoires in COVID-19. Study-wide background: The United States, Italy and Spain supplied acute and convalescent COVID-19 samples. PBMCs, B-cell-depleted T cells, or T cells provided the cDNA or gDNA that made up the material.

Under the authors' procedure: Estimation of nucleated cell counts relied on the amplification of reference gene primers. TCRdb's copy holds only in-frame clones and misses some; the assay was immunoSEQ multiplex PCR. Clone size and the V and J calls come from that table; the DNA yielded D and trimming. Of fewer than 95,000 clones listed, 87% are singletons. This sequence was found in a male donor with acute or convalescent COVID-19. Specimen: peripheral blood.

The CDR3 sequence is CASKATGGGLYNEQFF. The DNA of the CDR3 is TGTGCCAGCAAGGCGACAGGGGGGGGTTTATACAATGAGCAGTTCTTC. The rearrangement links TRBV27 to TRBJ2-1, with 9 bases lining up with TRBD1. Trimming cost V 7 bases and J 4 bases; bases outside gene matches: 11. Germline V CDR1 and CDR2: MNHEY, SMNVEV (reference sequence). The CDR3 totals 16 residues.